This T cell receptor beta chain was found in a study of blood T cell repertoires in COVID-19. Study-level information: T cells, B-cell-depleted T cells, or PBMCs supplied cDNA or gDNA.

Data came from immunoSEQ multiplex PCR; TCRdb stores just in-frame clones and leaves some out. The sample lists approximately 70,000 clones; around 83% were seen once. There are 13 residues in the CDR3. The germline gives CDR1 LNHNV, CDR2 YYDKDF (reference sequence). V was cut by 5 bases and J by 7 bases, with 12 bases left in between. The specimen was peripheral blood. The chain recombines TRBV15 with TRBJ2-1; D call uncertain. This receptor was taken from a woman of 80 years or more with acute or convalescent COVID-19. For the CDR3, the DNA is TGTGCCACCAGCCCCCGCCACGGGAATGAGCAGTTCTTC. This encodes CATSPRHGNEQFF.